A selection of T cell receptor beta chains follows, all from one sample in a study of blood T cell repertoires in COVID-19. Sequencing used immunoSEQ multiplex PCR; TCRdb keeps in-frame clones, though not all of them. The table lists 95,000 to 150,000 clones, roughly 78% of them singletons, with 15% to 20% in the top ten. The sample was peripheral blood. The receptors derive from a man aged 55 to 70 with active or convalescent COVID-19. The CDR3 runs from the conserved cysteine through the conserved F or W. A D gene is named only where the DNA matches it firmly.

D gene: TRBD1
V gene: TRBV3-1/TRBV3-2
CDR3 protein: CASSPGTGAIWQYF

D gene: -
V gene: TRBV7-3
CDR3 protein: CASSPGGQLNTGELFF

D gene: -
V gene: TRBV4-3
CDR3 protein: CASSSSGAGAGETQYF

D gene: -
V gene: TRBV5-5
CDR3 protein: CASSLPFDTVDTEAFF

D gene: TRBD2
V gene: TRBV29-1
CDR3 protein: CSVSPRAGRTDTQYF

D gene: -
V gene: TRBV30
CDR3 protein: CAWSEDSDEQFF

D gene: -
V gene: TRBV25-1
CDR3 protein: CASSAYRAPYEQYF

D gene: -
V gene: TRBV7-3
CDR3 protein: CASSPTGLPQETQYF

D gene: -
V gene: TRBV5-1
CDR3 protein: CASSLDQRRYEQYF

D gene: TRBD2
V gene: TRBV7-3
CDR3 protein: CASSLRGLAGLNEQFF

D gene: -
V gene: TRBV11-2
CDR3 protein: CASSLGLAPYEQYF

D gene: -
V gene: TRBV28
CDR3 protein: CASSLPRRGGTDTQYF

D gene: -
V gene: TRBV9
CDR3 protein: CASSLGPRALETQYF

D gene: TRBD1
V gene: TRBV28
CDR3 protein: CASSLWRDRAYKEPQHF

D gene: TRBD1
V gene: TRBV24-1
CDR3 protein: CATSDPTGGVETQYF

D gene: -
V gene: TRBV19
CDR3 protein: CASSSPGHTLMEKLFF

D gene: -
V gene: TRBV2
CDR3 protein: CASSSRQTTNEKLFF

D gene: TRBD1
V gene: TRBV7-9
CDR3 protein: CASSEYRDRVSPLHF

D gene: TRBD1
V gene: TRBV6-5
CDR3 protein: CASSQTGGRTQYF

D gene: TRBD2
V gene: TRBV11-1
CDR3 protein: CASSFGTSFYEQYF

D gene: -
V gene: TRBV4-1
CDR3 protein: CASRPQAVDSNQPQHF

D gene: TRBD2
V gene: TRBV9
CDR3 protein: CASSPWTSGTGNEQYF

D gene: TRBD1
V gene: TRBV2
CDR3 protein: CASKTGAAYEQYF

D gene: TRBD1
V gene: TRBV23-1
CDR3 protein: CASSHLDRPYPDQPQHF

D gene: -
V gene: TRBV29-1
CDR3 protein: CSVGGGGQPQHF

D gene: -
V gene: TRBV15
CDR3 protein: CATSRDKRPAEAFF

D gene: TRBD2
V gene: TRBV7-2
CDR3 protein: CASNKPGLPPIEQYF

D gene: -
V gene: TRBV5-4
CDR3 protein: CASSPGLDSLWNEQFF

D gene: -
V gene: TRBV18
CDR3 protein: CASSRGPSSYEQYF

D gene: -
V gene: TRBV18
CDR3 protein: CASSPEAPGGYGYTF

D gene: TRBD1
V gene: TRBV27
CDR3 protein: CASSLRTGGPGELFF

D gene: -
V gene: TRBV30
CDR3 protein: CAWSRDSNQPQHF

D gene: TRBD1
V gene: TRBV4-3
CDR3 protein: CASSQSRGERSQPQHF

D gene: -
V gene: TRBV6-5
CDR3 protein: CASSPRLIYGYTF

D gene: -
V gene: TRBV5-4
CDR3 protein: CASIEDASRSYEQYF

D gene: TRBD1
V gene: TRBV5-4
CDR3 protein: CATQKPGQGGREQFF

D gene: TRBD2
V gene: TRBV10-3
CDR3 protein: CAISREVAGDTQYF

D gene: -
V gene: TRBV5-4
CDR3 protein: CASSLKTGEGDTQYF

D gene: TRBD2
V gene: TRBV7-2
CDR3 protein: CASSSKLSSGWTTDTQYF

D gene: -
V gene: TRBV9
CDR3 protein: CASSWETNEQFF

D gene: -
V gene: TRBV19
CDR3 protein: CASHQGAGIQYF

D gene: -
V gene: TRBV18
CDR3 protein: CASSPPDSEKLFF

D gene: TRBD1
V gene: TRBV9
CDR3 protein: CASSALQGPGAAFF

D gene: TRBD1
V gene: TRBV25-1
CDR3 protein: CASSGPLARDRPSGELFF

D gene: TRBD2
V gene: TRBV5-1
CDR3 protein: CASSPHSGRGSGELFF

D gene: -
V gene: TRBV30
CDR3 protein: CACLLGGNYGYTF

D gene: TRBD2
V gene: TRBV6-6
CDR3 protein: CASSYSGSGSKNIQYF

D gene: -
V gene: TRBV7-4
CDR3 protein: CASSDSRGSSYEQYF

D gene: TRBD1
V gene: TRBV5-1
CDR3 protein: CASRPGQGINYGYTF

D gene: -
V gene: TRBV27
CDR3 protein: CASSQSGGYGYTF

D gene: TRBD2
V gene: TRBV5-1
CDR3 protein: CASSPSGSNTGELFF

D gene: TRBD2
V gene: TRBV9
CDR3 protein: CASSVGTSGVLTQYF

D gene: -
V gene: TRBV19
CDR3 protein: CASSIGQETVAPFNQPQHF

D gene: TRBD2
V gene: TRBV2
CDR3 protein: CASSHGTSGINEQFF

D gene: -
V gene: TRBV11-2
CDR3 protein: CASSPDRTQYF

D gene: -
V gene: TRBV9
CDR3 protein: CASSVGGPSSSYEQYF

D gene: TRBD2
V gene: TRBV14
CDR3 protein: CASSQDLAGEGGELFF

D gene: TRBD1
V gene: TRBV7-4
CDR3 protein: CASSSYLTGDGNTIYF

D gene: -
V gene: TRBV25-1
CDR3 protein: CASSEPGGGNQPQHF

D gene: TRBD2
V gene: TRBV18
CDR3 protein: CASSGRTSGGTDTQYF